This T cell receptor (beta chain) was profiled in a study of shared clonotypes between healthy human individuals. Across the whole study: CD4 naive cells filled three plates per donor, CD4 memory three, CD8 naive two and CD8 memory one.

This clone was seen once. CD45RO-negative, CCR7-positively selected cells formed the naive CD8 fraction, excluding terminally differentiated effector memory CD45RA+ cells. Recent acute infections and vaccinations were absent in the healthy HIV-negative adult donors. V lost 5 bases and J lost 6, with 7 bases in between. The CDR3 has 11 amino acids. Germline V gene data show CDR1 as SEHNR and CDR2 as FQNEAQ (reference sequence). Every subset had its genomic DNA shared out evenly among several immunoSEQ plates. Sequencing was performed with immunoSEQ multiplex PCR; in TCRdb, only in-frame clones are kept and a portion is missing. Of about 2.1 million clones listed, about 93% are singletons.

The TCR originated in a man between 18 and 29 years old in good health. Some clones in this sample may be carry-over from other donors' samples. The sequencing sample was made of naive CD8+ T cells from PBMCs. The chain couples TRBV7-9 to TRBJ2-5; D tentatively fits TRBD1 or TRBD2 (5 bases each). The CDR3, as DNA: TGTGCCAGCAGCCCGGGGCAGACCCAGTACTTC. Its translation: CASSPGQTQYF.